This T cell receptor (beta chain) was captured in a study of read filtering for tumor transcriptome and immune sequencing. General study findings and limits: The CD138-negative fraction was mixed bone marrow immune cells, not pure T cells.

CDR3 length: 17 residues. The germline V gene encodes CDR1 SGHAT and CDR2 FQNNGV. Trimming removed 0 bases from V and 10 bases from J; junction bases left unmatched: 14. The library was built from about 370 ng RNA with molecular barcoded adaptors for alpha/delta and beta/gamma chains. In TCRdb, the reads were re-called with MiXCR into one record per CDR3 protein. The sample lists under 150,000 distinct CDR3 sequences; 13% were seen once. Many counts were recorded for this clonotype. Its antigen is unknown. Sequenced material: a population of CD138-negative cells sorted from bone marrow. The chain is built from TRBV11-2 and TRBJ2-1, with TRBD2 matching over 8 bases. The receptor was derived from a donor over 35 with multiple myeloma. The CDR3 DNA follows: TGTGCCAGCAGCTTAGATCTGGCTCAAGCGGGAGTATACGAGCAGTTCTTC. Translation gives CASSLDLAQAGVYEQFF.